A selection of T cell receptor beta chains follows, all from one sample in a study of cytomegalovirus exposure and HLA in healthy donors. The assay was immunoSEQ multiplex PCR, and TCRdb's table has in-frame clones only and misses some. The sample consists of over 110,000 clones, roughly three quarters of them appearing once. The sample taken for sequencing was PBMCs. All receptors derive from a man aged 18 to 35 in good health and CMV-seronegative. CDR3s include the opening cysteine and the closing phenylalanine or tryptophan. The order of the fields is CDR3 protein, CDR3 DNA, J gene, clone size, D gene, V gene, CDR3 length. The D gene is left open where the match is weak. Clone size appears in some rows only: once, few, many, or a class for an expanded clone.

CDR3: CASSSAGQGANYGYTF; DNA: TGTGCCAGCAGCTCCGCGGGACAGGGGGCTAACTATGGCTACACCTTC; J: TRBJ1-2; size: -; D: TRBD1; V: TRBV7-9; length: 16
CDR3: CASSIALSSYNEQFF; DNA: TGTGCCAGTAGTATAGCGTTGAGCTCCTACAATGAGCAGTTCTTC; J: TRBJ2-1; size: -; D: -; V: TRBV19; length: 15
CDR3: CAWSLFGSGNTIYF; DNA: TGTGCCTGGAGTTTGTTCGGCTCTGGAAACACCATATATTTT; J: TRBJ1-3; size: -; D: -; V: TRBV30; length: 14
CDR3: CASSLGGTPEGNEQFF; DNA: TGTGCCAGCAGCCTCGGGGGGACACCTGAAGGCAATGAGCAGTTCTTC; J: TRBJ2-1; size: -; D: -; V: TRBV11-3; length: 16
CDR3: CSARRGSGYTF; DNA: TGCAGTGCTAGACGGGGAAGTGGCTACACCTTC; J: TRBJ1-2; size: -; D: -; V: TRBV20-1; length: 11
CDR3: CASSPITGTGEINTEAFF; DNA: TGCGCCAGCAGCCCTATTACCGGGACAGGAGAGATAAACACTGAAGCTTTCTTT; J: TRBJ1-1; size: -; D: TRBD1; V: TRBV5-1; length: 18
CDR3: CASSRRTGESPLHF; DNA: TGCGCCAGCAGCCGGAGGACAGGGGAATCACCCCTCCACTTT; J: TRBJ1-6; size: -; D: TRBD1; V: TRBV5-1; length: 14
CDR3: CASSLRGYGYTF; DNA: TGTGCCAGCAGCCTGAGGGGGTATGGCTACACCTTC; J: TRBJ1-2; size: -; D: -; V: TRBV14; length: 12
CDR3: CASSPGTPSNMNTEAFF; DNA: TGTGCCAGCTCACCGGGGACACCTAGTAACATGAACACTGAAGCTTTCTTT; J: TRBJ1-1; size: once; D: -; V: TRBV18; length: 17
CDR3: CASSPGQGFFSNQPQHF; DNA: TGTGCCAGCTCCCCGGGACAGGGCTTCTTTAGCAATCAGCCCCAGCATTTT; J: TRBJ1-5; size: -; D: TRBD1; V: TRBV18; length: 17